This T cell receptor (beta chain) was sequenced during a study of PD-L1 blockade in urothelial cancer. The sample holds a few counts of this clone. Trimming took off 3 bases at V and 6 bases at J, with 20 bases between the two ends. In germline, CDR1 is SGHTA, CDR2 FQGNSA. The CDR3 runs 17 residues. Measured with immunoSEQ multiplex PCR; TCRdb has only the in-frame clones, and not every one. The sample has about 120,000 clones, roughly 91% seen once. Time point defined: peripheral blood 6 weeks after treatment start. The clonotype comes from a man aged 60 to 75 with urothelial cancer. The V call is TRBV7-2, the J call TRBJ2-2; D is possibly TRBD2 (5 bases). The material sequenced was PBMCs, taken around atezolizumab (anti-PD-L1) treatment. In DNA form, the CDR3 reads TGTGCCAGCAGCTTCGAAATTCCGGGATCCAGTCCCGGGGAGCTGTTTTTT. It encodes CASSFEIPGSSPGELFF. Based on the CDR3 plus reference TRBV7-2 and TRBJ2-2, the full variable domain is GAGVSQSPSNKVTEKGKDVELRCDPISGHTALYWYRQSLGQGLEFLIYFQGNSAPDKSGLPSDRFSAERTGGSVSTLTIQRTQQEDSAVYLCASSFEIPGSSPGELFFGEGSRLTVL.